The 25 T cell receptor beta chains below all came from one sample that was sequenced in a study of response to subunit inactivated influenza vaccine. TCRdb ran MiXCR on the RT-PCR reads and lists one entry per CDR3 protein. The sample records about 700,000 distinct CDR3 sequences, 14% being singletons. The specimen comprised PBMCs from blood, sampled 14 to 15 days before vaccination. These TCRs come from a man between 45 and 60 years old who received an inactivated influenza vaccine.

The sample holds a few counts of this clonotype. The gene calls are TRBV20-1 and TRBJ2-1, with D unresolved. V lost 6 bases and J lost 7, with 16 bases in between. The CDR3 spans 13 residues. The germline CDR1 and CDR2 sequences are DFQATT and SNEGSKA (reference sequence). The CDR3 DNA reads as TGCAGTGCCCTACATATCGGCCTTAATGAGCAGTTCTTC. Its translation: CSALHIGLNEQFF.

This clonotype was observed a few times. The CDR3 DNA reads TGTGCCAGCAGCTTGGCCGACCACCATACGCAGTATTTT. Amino acids: CASSLADHHTQYF. The chain recombines TRBV5-8 with TRBJ2-3; D not certain. V was clipped by 0 bases and J by 7 bases, with 9 bases between them. CDR3 length: 13 residues. CDR1 and CDR2 from the germline V gene are SGHTS and YDEGEE.

The rearrangement uses TRBV15 and TRBJ2-3; 7 bases are a match to TRBD2. The CDR3 spans 14 residues. Germline CDR1 is LNHNV and CDR2 is YYDKDF (reference sequence). V was pared by 0 bases and J by 8 bases, with 5 bases of the junction left unmatched. The CDR3 region is CATSREIPGGTQYF. In DNA form, the CDR3 reads TGTGCCACCAGCAGAGAGATCCCGGGGGGTACGCAGTATTTT.

The V gene is TRBV6-2 or TRBV6-3, the J gene TRBJ2-1; 7 bases are shared with TRBD2. V lost 6 bases, J lost 7 bases, and 9 bases stayed unmatched. The germline V gene encodes CDR1 MNHEY and CDR2 SVGEGT. The CDR3 has 14 residues. The CDR3 protein is CASRRWGGENEQFF. The CDR3 nucleotides read TGTGCCAGCAGACGATGGGGGGGTGAGAATGAGCAGTTCTTC.

The chain is built from TRBV20-1 and TRBJ2-1; D perhaps matches TRBD1 (6 bases). From germline, CDR1 is DFQATT and CDR2 SNEGSKA (reference sequence). V was shortened by 3 bases and J by 4 bases, with 13 bases between the two germline ends. This CDR3 has 14 amino acids. The CDR3 loop is CSARSGQTYNEQFF. CDR3 DNA sequence: TGCAGTGCTAGGTCCGGACAGACGTACAATGAGCAGTTCTTC.

The genes are TRBV5-1 and TRBJ1-4; D is ambiguous. There are 16 residues in the CDR3. Germline V gene sequence: CDR1 SGHRS, CDR2 YFSETQ. The V end was cut by 1 base, the J end by 2 bases, with 12 bases between. CDR3 sequence reads: CASSLRSERTNEKLFF. Written as DNA, the CDR3 is TGCGCCAGCAGCTTGCGGTCGGAGCGGACTAATGAAAAACTGTTTTTT.

The table lists this clonotype with a few counts. The chain couples TRBV7-2 to TRBJ2-5, with a weak D call TRBD1 (6 bases). The CDR3 totals 14 residues. Germline assignment: CDR1 SGHTA and CDR2 FQGNSA. Trimming removed 1 base at V and 5 bases at J, with 11 bases between. The CDR3 DNA follows: TGTGCCAGCAGCTTAGGGGGGCTAGACGAGACCCAGTACTTC. Its translation: CASSLGGLDETQYF.

This clonotype was counted only a few times. The V call is TRBV19, the J call TRBJ1-1, with no clear D. The V and J ends lost 7 bases and 0 bases respectively, with 9 bases between them. The length of the CDR3 is 13 residues. Germline assignment: CDR1 LNHDA and CDR2 SQIVND (reference sequence). CDR3 in DNA: TGTGCCAGTATGGGCCCCATGAACACTGAAGCTTTCTTT. This translates into CASMGPMNTEAFF.

This clonotype was observed a few times. The chain couples TRBV27 to TRBJ2-3, with a possible D match to TRBD1 (6 bases). This CDR3 contains 15 residues. CDR1 and CDR2 from the germline V gene are MNHEY and SMNVEV (reference sequence). V lost 0 bases and J lost 2, with 9 bases in between. This chain's CDR3 is CASSLSTGNTDTQYF. DNA for the CDR3: TGTGCCAGCAGTTTATCGACAGGTAACACAGATACGCAGTATTTT.

This clonotype showed up many times. One junction end does not reproduce the germline sequence, and a read error may be involved. The chain carries TRBV12-3 or TRBV12-4 and TRBJ1-2; D gene uncertain. This CDR3 has 13 residues. The CDR3 here is CASSLDGVNGYTF. CDR3 coding DNA: TGTGCCAGCAGCTTAGACGGGGTGAATGGCTACACCTTC.

This chain connects TRBV6-2 or TRBV6-3 to TRBJ2-1, with 11 bases fitting TRBD1. The CDR3 is 16 residues long. Germline V gene data show CDR1 as MNHEY and CDR2 as SVGEGT. The V gene end was trimmed by 2 bases and the J gene end by 3 bases; junction bases not matched to a gene: 3. The CDR3 DNA sequence: TGTGCCAGCAGTTACCGGGGACAGGGGGTCTACAATGAGCAGTTCTTC. Protein: CASSYRGQGVYNEQFF.

The chain recombines TRBV5-6 with TRBJ2-2, with TRBD1 identical over 10 bases. Trimming at V came to 4 bases and at J to 7 bases, leaving 7 bases not matched to a gene. The CDR3 is 15 amino acids. CDR1 is SGHDT, CDR2 YYEEEE, per germline. The CDR3 here is CASSRGQGVGGELFF. The CDR3 DNA reads as TGTGCCAGCAGCCGAGGACAGGGGGTTGGCGGGGAGCTGTTTTTT.

The chain has TRBV5-1 and TRBJ2-7; a weak D match, TRBD1 (6 bases). CDR1 and CDR2 from the germline V gene are SGHRS and YFSETQ. V was shortened by 7 bases and J by 6 bases, with 23 bases between the two germline ends. The CDR3 is 15 residues long. CDR3 DNA sequence: TGCGCCAGCGGGAAAAGGACAGCAGGACGCTGCGAGCAGTACTTC. Translated: CASGKRTAGRCEQYF.

This clonotype was recorded a few times. The V call is TRBV29-1, the J call TRBJ2-5; no firm D call. Germline CDR1 is SQVTM and CDR2 is ANQGSEA. The CDR3 length is 10 residues. V was pared by 6 bases and J by 5 bases, with 7 bases between. In DNA, the CDR3 is TGCAGCGTGCATTTCGAGACCCAGTACTTC. Translated, it gives CSVHFETQYF. The full variable domain, rest sourced from reference TRBV29-1 and TRBJ2-5, is SAVISQKPSRDICQRGTSLTIQCQVDSQVTMMFWYRQQPGQSLTLIATANQGSEATYESGFVIDKFPISRPNLTFSTLTVSNMSPEDSSIYLCSVHFETQYFGPGTRLLVL.

This clonotype was detected many times. This chain connects TRBV5-5 to TRBJ2-7; 9 positions agree with TRBD1. This CDR3 comprises 14 residues. Germline lookup yields CDR1 SGHKS and CDR2 YYEKEE (reference sequence). V shed 1 base and J 7 bases; nucleotides not matched to a gene: 6. CDR3 sequence: CASSLRTGAREQYF. CDR3 nucleotide sequence: TGTGCCAGCAGCTTGCGGACAGGGGCGCGGGAGCAGTACTTC.

The table lists this clonotype with many counts. The V and J genes are TRBV6-6 and TRBJ1-5, with D unclear. Trimming pared 2 bases from V and 6 bases from J, leaving 8 bases between. This CDR3 region has 13 residues. Germline lookup yields CDR1 MNHNY and CDR2 SVGAGI (reference sequence). The chain's CDR3 is CASSYTVGQPQHF. The CDR3 DNA sequence: TGTGCCAGCAGTTACACGGTGGGTCAGCCCCAGCATTTT.

This clonotype was seen at least ten times. The DNA for the CDR3 is TGTGCCAGCTCTCTTGCGCGGAGCTCCTACAATGAGCAGTTCTTC. Its protein is CASSLARSSYNEQFF. J is TRBJ2-1 and V is TRBV11-3; D is uncertain. The V end lost 8 bases, the J end lost 0 bases, and 14 bases lay between the germline ends. Germline loops: CDR1 SGHNT, CDR2 YENEEA. CDR3 length: 15 amino acids. The variable domain in full, with the rest retrieved from reference TRBV11-3 and TRBJ2-1, is EAGVVQSPRYKIIEKKQPVAFWCNPISGHNTLYWYLQNLGQGPELLIRYENEEAVDDSQLPKDRFSAERLKGVDSTLKIQPAELGDSAVYLCASSLARSSYNEQFFGPGTRLTVL.

This clonotype showed up just a few times. The CDR3 spells CASRNLRDSSYEQYF. The CDR3 coding sequence is TGTGCCAGCAGAAATCTTCGGGACTCGTCCTACGAGCAGTACTTC. The chain combines TRBV28 with TRBJ2-7; TRBD2 might be the D (6 bases). Trimming left V 6 bases short and J 1 base short, with 16 bases between. CDR3 length: 15 residues. CDR1 is MDHEN and CDR2 is SYDVKM in the germline V gene.

V gene TRBV3-1 combines with J gene TRBJ1-4; D is uncertain. In germline, CDR1 is LGHDT, CDR2 YNNKEL (reference sequence). The length of the CDR3 is 12 residues. V lost 2 bases, J lost 13 bases, and 11 bases lay in between. The CDR3, as DNA: TGTGCCAGCAGCCAAAGACCTGGAGGACTGTTTTTT. Protein sequence: CASSQRPGGLFF.

The chain joins TRBV28 to TRBJ2-5, with D unclear. The CDR3 spans 13 residues. Germline assignment: CDR1 MDHEN and CDR2 SYDVKM. Trimming left V 6 bases short and J 0 bases short, with 8 bases between. The CDR3 is CASRGSYQETQYF. For the CDR3, the DNA is TGTGCCAGCAGGGGCAGCTACCAAGAGACCCAGTACTTC.

This clonotype was seen repeatedly, ten times or more. The chain couples TRBV11-1 to TRBJ2-7; D ambiguous. CDR1 and CDR2 (germline): SGHAT, FQDESV (reference sequence). CDR3 length: 14 amino acids. Trimming pared 1 base from V and 2 bases from J, leaving 9 bases between. CDR3 protein: CASSLDNKAYEQYF. The CDR3 nucleotides are TGTGCCAGCAGCTTAGATAACAAGGCCTACGAGCAGTACTTC.

In its sample, this clonotype was seen a few times. DNA of the CDR3: TGTGCCAGCAGCAAGACCAGTACGCAGTATTTT. It codes for CASSKTSTQYF. The V gene is TRBV5-6, the J gene TRBJ2-3, with D hard to call. With 4 bases removed from V and 8 bases from J, the gap between germline ends came to 8 bases. In germline, CDR1 is SGHDT, CDR2 YYEEEE. This CDR3 comprises 11 residues.

This chain joins TRBV4-2 and TRBJ1-5; the match to TRBD1 covers 8 bases. J gave up 6 bases and V 0 bases, and 13 bases lay outside the gene matches. This CDR3 contains 18 residues. Looked up from germline, CDR1 is LGHNA and CDR2 is YNFKEQ. The chain's CDR3 is CASSQDWPRTGNRQPQHF. The CDR3 DNA sequence: TGTGCCAGCAGCCAAGATTGGCCACGGACAGGGAACCGTCAGCCCCAGCATTTT.

This clonotype was seen a few times. The chain couples TRBV6-1 to TRBJ1-3; the D gene is possibly TRBD1 (6 bases). The CDR3 consists of 14 residues. Germline CDR1 is MNHNS and CDR2 is SASEGT. Trimming removed 4 bases from V and 3 bases from J, with 10 bases in between. The CDR3 loop is CASSARDIGNTIYF. DNA for the CDR3: TGTGCCAGCAGTGCCCGGGACATTGGAAACACCATATATTTT.

The rearrangement links TRBV9 to TRBJ1-3, with 8 bases aligning to TRBD1. The V segment lost 0 bases and the J segment 0 bases; nucleotides outside the gene matches: 14. Germline CDR1 reads SGDLS; CDR2 reads YYNGEE. The CDR3 is made up of 20 amino acids. CDR3 sequence (DNA): TGTGCCAGCAGCGTAGCCAAATCCGGGACAGGTTACCTCTCTGGAAACACCATATATTTT. Amino acids: CASSVAKSGTGYLSGNTIYF.